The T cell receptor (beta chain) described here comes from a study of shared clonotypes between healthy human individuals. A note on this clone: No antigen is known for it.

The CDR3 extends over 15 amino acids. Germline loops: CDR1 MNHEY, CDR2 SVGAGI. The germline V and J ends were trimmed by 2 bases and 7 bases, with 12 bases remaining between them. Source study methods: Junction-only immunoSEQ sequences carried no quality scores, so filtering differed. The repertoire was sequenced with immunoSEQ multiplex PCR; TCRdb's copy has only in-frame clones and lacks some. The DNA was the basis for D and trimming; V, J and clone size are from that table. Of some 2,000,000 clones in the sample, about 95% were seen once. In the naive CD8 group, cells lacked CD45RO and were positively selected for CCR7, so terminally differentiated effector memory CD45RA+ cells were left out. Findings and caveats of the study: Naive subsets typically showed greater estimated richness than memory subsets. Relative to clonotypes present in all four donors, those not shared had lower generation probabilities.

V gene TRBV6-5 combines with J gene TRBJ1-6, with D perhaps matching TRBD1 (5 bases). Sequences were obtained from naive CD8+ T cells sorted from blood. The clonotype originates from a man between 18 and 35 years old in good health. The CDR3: CASSYGGTGNSPLHF. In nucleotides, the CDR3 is TGTGCCAGCAGTTACGGGGGTACGGGAAATTCACCCCTCCACTTT.